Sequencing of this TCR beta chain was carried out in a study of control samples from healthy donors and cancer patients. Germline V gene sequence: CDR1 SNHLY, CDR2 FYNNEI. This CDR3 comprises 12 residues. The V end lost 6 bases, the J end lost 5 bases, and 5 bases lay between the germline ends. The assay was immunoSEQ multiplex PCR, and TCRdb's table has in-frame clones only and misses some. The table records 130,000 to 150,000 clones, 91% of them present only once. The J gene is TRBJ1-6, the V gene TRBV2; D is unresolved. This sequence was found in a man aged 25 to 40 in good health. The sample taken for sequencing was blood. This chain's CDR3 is CASRTNNSPLHF. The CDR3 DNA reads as TGTGCCAGCAGGACGAATAATTCACCCCTCCACTTT.